The T cell receptor (beta chain) described here comes from a study of a mutant IDH1 vaccine in newly diagnosed glioma. Study-level information: Radiotherapy alone preceded vaccination by 4-6 weeks; alternatively, vaccination started with temozolomide cycles. Former treatment meant radiotherapy, temozolomide, or both; the majority had gotten both.

The V segment lost 3 bases and the J segment 2 bases; nucleotides outside the gene matches: 5. The germline gives CDR1 ENHRY, CDR2 SYGVKD. This CDR3 has 17 amino acids. Sequencing used immunoSEQ multiplex PCR; TCRdb keeps in-frame clones, though not all of them. The repertoire holds about 82,000 clones, with 65% to 90% as singletons. Study-wide findings and caveats: Variations in leading peripheral T cell clonotypes appeared to have no connection with pseudoprogression. Induction of immune responses by the vaccine occurred in roughly 93% of patients.

Notes on this clone: Its antigen is not identified.

Described time point: week 23, last vaccination. The study gave 300 ug of mutant IDH1 20-mer peptide per vaccine dose, with topical imiquimod. This receptor was obtained from a man in his thirties or forties with glioma. Some clones in this sample may be carry-over from other donors' samples. V and J are TRBV10-3 and TRBJ2-2; 11 bases fit TRBD2. Sequencing used PBMCs, obtained from a glioma patient whose treatment included an IDH1 peptide vaccine. The chain's CDR3 is CAISDSGRAQNTGELFF. The CDR3 bases are TGTGCCATCAGTGATAGCGGGAGGGCCCAAAACACCGGGGAGCTGTTTTTT.